This passage covers 2 T cell receptor beta chains from one sample sequenced in a study of CD8+ T cells in alopecia areata. Described treatment: oral pan-JAK inhibitor, 5-10 mg twice daily. Extracted from the samples, RNA was reverse transcribed into cDNA to serve as the sequencing template. Sequenced by immunoSEQ multiplex PCR; TCRdb stores in-frame clones only, minus some. The table includes about 190,000 clones, roughly 60% detected once. Sample: CD4+ T cells sorted from blood, taken around week 49, from a patient treated with tofacitinib. Source of these receptors: a human donor with alopecia areata.

This rearrangement joins TRBV2 to TRBJ1-5; TRBD1 is a possible D gene (6 bases). Germline V lookup: CDR1 SNHLY, CDR2 FYNNEI. The CDR3 runs to 13 residues. Trimming cost V 5 bases and J 12 bases, with 17 bases left between them. The CDR3 reads CASSSGTTLDQHF. The CDR3, as DNA: TGTGCCAGCAGTTCCGGGACAACGTTAGACCAGCATTTT.

This chain connects TRBV4-1 to TRBJ2-5; D is possibly TRBD2 (6 bases). This CDR3 region has 16 residues. The germline CDR1 and CDR2 sequences are MGHRA and YSYEKL. V dropped 1 base and J dropped 1 base, with 13 bases sitting between them. The CDR3, as DNA: TGCGCCAGCAGCCAAGCCCCCCGGGGGAGCCAAGAGACCCAGTACTTC. Its protein product is CASSQAPRGSQETQYF.